The 16 T cell receptor beta chains given below trace back to one sample, sequenced in a study of blood T cell repertoires in COVID-19. The repertoire was sequenced with immunoSEQ multiplex PCR; TCRdb's copy has only in-frame clones and lacks some. The sample contains fewer than 200,000 clones, approximately 84% of which appear only once. The sequenced sample was peripheral blood. The source of these receptors is a woman aged 80 or over with acute or convalescent COVID-19.

This clone has just a few counts. This chain links TRBV19 with TRBJ1-2; 8 positions match TRBD1. The CDR3 has 13 residues. Germline loops: CDR1 LNHDA, CDR2 SQIVND (reference sequence). The trim removed 7 bases at V and 8 bases at J, leaving 9 bases unmatched. Here the CDR3 DNA reads TGTGCCAGTAACAGCGACAGGGGATACGGCTACACCTTC. Encoded protein: CASNSDRGYGYTF.

The chain couples TRBV15 to TRBJ1-6; D possibly corresponds to TRBD1 (6 bases). The CDR3 runs to 13 residues. Trimming shortened V by 0 bases and J by 9 bases, and 6 bases separated the two germline ends. Germline loops: CDR1 LNHNV, CDR2 YYDKDF (reference sequence). For the CDR3, the DNA is TGTGCCACCAGCAGAGAACAGGGTTCACCCCTCCACTTT. Amino acid sequence: CATSREQGSPLHF.

The chain couples TRBV5-1 to TRBJ2-1; 10 nucleotides agree with TRBD2. CDR3 length: 15 amino acids. The germline CDR1 and CDR2 sequences are SGHRS and YFSETQ. V gave up 0 bases and J gave up 10 bases; unmatched junction bases: 7. The CDR3 nucleotides are TGCGCCAGCAGCTTGGGCCCTAGCGGGAGCCCCGAGCAGTTCTTC. This sequence encodes CASSLGPSGSPEQFF.

This chain joins TRBV2 and TRBJ1-6; tentatively, D is TRBD1 (6 bases). There are 15 residues in the CDR3. Trimming pared 6 bases from V and 10 bases from J, leaving 19 bases between. The germline V gene has CDR1 SNHLY and CDR2 FYNNEI. The CDR3 region is CASSTLGRGESPLHF. The CDR3 DNA reads TGTGCCAGCAGCACCTTGGGCAGGGGTGAGTCACCCCTCCACTTT.

The rearrangement uses TRBV29-1 and TRBJ1-2; 7 nucleotides match TRBD1. The germline V gene has CDR1 SQVTM and CDR2 ANQGSEA. With 7 bases clipped from V and 3 bases from J, the junction kept 8 bases outside the gene matches. The CDR3 is 13 amino acids. CDR3 coding DNA: TGCAGCGCCAGGGACAGTCCTTACTATGGCTACACCTTC. It yields the protein CSARDSPYYGYTF.

This chain connects TRBV16 to TRBJ2-3; 9 nucleotides match TRBD1. The CDR3 has 17 residues. CDR1 is KGHSY and CDR2 is FQNENV in the germline V gene. Trimming cost V 4 bases and J 2 bases; bases outside gene matches: 10. The CDR3 region has the DNA TGTGCCAGCAGCCCTCCGCCGGGACAGGGTAACACAGATACGCAGTATTTT. Residues: CASSPPPGQGNTDTQYF.

The gene calls are TRBV6-5 and TRBJ1-1; D unresolved. The CDR3 spans 13 residues. Germline values: CDR1 MNHEY, CDR2 SVGAGI. The ends were cut back, 8 bases at V and 0 bases at J, with 10 bases in the middle. This CDR3 is CASSWQVNTEAFF. CDR3 in DNA: TGTGCCAGCTCTTGGCAGGTGAACACTGAAGCTTTCTTT.

This clone has at least ten counts. The rearrangement links TRBV4-1 to TRBJ1-4; D perhaps matches TRBD1 (5 bases). V lost 3 bases and J 2 bases, leaving 10 bases between the germline ends. The CDR3 runs to 15 residues. Germline values: CDR1 MGHRA, CDR2 YSYEKL. The DNA for the CDR3 is TGCGCCAGCAGCCAGTATGGGGCCACTAATGAAAAACTGTTTTTT. It codes for CASSQYGATNEKLFF.

This chain uses TRBV4-1 with TRBJ2-5; 8 nucleotides agree with TRBD2. Trimming took 4 bases from V and 3 from J; bases not matched to a gene: 4. There are 14 residues in the CDR3. CDR1 and CDR2 (germline): MGHRA, YSYEKL. The CDR3 loop is CASSPGLEKETQYF. CDR3 nucleotides: TGCGCCAGCAGCCCGGGACTAGAGAAAGAGACCCAGTACTTC.

The gene calls are TRBV5-4 and TRBJ2-7, with D maybe TRBD2 (6 bases). Trimming took 4 bases from V and 2 from J, leaving 19 bases between them. The CDR3 has 16 residues. Germline-derived CDR1 and CDR2 are SGHNT and YYREEE (reference sequence). The CDR3 is CASSAQLGTPPYEQYF. The CDR3 region has the DNA TGTGCCAGCAGCGCGCAACTAGGGACTCCCCCCTACGAGCAGTACTTC.

V usage is TRBV29-1 and J usage is TRBJ2-1; 10 bases fit TRBD1. V shed 6 bases, J shed 3 bases, and the junction held 8 bases outside the gene matches. The CDR3 is 15 amino acids. Germline CDR1 SQVTM, CDR2 ANQGSEA. CDR3 sequence (DNA): TGCAGCGTGATTTTTCGGGACAGGGGCTACAATGAGCAGTTCTTC. As protein: CSVIFRDRGYNEQFF.

The chain combines TRBV20-1 with TRBJ2-1, with 12 bases matching TRBD2. The CDR3 has 14 amino acids. The J segment lost 10 bases and the V segment lost 3 bases, leaving 7 bases of the junction unmatched. Germline CDR1 and CDR2: DFQATT and SNEGSKA (reference sequence). CDR3 nucleotide sequence: TGCAGTGCTAGTGACGCTAGCGGGAGGGAAGAGCAGTTCTTC. Residues: CSASDASGREEQFF.

This chain uses TRBV5-1 with TRBJ2-5, with D possibly being TRBD1 (6 bases). V dropped 3 bases and J dropped 1 base, with 19 bases sitting between them. Germline values: CDR1 SGHRS, CDR2 YFSETQ. The CDR3 has 17 residues. The CDR3 loop is CASSWGPTGLSQETQYF. The CDR3 nucleotides read TGCGCCAGCAGCTGGGGGCCTACGGGGCTATCCCAAGAGACCCAGTACTTC.

The chain carries TRBV30 and TRBJ1-1, with 11 bases identical to TRBD1. Unmatched junction bases numbered 4, after V lost 5 bases and J lost 5 bases. Per germline, CDR1 GTSNPN and CDR2 SVGIG (reference sequence). The CDR3 runs 13 residues. The CDR3 region is CAWGQGAGTEAFF. The CDR3 DNA is TGTGCCTGGGGACAGGGGGCTGGTACTGAAGCTTTCTTT.

The chain has TRBV5-1 and TRBJ2-2; D might be TRBD1 (6 bases). CDR3 length: 16 residues. V dropped 1 base and J dropped 2 bases, with 12 bases sitting between them. Per the germline V gene, CDR1 is SGHRS and CDR2 is YFSETQ. The CDR3, as DNA: TGCGCCAGCAGCTTGTTAACAGGGATTAACACCGGGGAGCTGTTTTTT. Translation gives CASSLLTGINTGELFF.

V and J are TRBV19 and TRBJ2-1; D is perhaps TRBD2 (5 bases). CDR3 length: 14 amino acids. CDR1 is LNHDA, CDR2 SQIVND, per germline (reference sequence). V was clipped by 6 bases and J by 1 base, with 10 bases between them. The CDR3 loop reads CASRPPGSYNEQFF. CDR3 bases: TGTGCCAGTAGGCCCCCGGGATCCTACAATGAGCAGTTCTTC.